The T cell receptor beta chain described here comes from a study of spatial heterogeneity in lung cancer. About the research overall: Every unique TCR and UMI combination, on average, appeared more than ten times in raw reads.

TCRdb reprocessed the 5' RACE reads via MiXCR and lists one record per CDR3 protein. The table lists more than 9,000 distinct CDR3 sequences, about a fifth of them singletons. The germline CDR1 and CDR2 sequences are SGHRS and YFSETQ. The CDR3 has 16 residues. Deletions cut 0 bases from V and 0 bases from J, with 9 bases between. This clonotype has just a few counts. Time point here: blood at routine non-recurrence follow-up after resection. The gene calls are TRBV5-1 and TRBJ2-2, with no clear D. The sample here was PBMCs, taken at follow-up. The clonotype originates from a male donor with early-stage non-small cell lung cancer. In DNA form, the CDR3 reads TGCGCCAGCAGCTTGGTGTTGGCTACGAACACCGGGGAGCTGTTTTTT. Amino acids: CASSLVLATNTGELFF.